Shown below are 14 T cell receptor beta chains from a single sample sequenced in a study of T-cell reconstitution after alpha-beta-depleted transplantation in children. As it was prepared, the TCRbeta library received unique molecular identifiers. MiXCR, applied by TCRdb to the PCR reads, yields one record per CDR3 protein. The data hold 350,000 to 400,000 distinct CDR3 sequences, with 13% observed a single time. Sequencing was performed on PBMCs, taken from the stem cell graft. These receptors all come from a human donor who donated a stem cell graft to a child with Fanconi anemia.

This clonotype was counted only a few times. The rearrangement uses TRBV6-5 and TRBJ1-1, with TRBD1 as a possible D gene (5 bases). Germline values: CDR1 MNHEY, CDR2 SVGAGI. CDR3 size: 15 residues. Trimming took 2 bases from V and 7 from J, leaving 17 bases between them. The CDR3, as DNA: TGTGCCAGCAGTTACAGTCTAGCACAGGCAGGTGAAGCTTTCTTT. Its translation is CASSYSLAQAGEAFF.

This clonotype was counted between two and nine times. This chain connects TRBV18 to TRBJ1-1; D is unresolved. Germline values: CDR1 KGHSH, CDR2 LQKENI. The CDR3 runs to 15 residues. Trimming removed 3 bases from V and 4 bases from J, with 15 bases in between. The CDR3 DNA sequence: TGTGCCAGCTCACCCATGGGGTCTGTGAGCACTGAAGCTTTCTTT. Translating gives CASSPMGSVSTEAFF.

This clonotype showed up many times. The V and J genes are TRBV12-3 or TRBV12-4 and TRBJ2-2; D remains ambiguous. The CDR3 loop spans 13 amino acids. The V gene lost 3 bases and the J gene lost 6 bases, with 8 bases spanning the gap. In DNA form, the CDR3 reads TGTGCCAGCAGTTTGGGAAGGCCCGGGGAGCTGTTTTTT. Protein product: CASSLGRPGELFF.

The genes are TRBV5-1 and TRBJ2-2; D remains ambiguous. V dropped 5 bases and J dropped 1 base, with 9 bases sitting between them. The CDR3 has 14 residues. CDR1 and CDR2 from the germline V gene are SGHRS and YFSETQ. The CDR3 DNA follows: TGCGCCAGCAGTTCGCAATTGAACACCGGGGAGCTGTTTTTT. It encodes CASSSQLNTGELFF.

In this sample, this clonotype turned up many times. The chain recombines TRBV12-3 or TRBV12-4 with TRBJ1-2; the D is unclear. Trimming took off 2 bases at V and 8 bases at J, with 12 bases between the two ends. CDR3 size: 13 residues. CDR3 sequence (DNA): TGTGCCAGCAGTTTACAGGAGGGAGGGGGCTACACCTTC. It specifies CASSLQEGGGYTF.

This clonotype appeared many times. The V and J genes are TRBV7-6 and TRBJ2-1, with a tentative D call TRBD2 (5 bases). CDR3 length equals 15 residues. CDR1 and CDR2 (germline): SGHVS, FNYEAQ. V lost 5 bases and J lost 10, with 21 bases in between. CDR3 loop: CASSVSGSHSEEQFF. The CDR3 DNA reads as TGTGCCAGCAGCGTCTCGGGATCCCACTCGGAGGAGCAGTTCTTC.

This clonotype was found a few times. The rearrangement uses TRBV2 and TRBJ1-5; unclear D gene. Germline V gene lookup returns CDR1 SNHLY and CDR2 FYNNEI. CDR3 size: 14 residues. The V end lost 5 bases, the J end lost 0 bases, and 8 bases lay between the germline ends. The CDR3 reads CASSQSLSNQPQHF. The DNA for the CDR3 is TGTGCCAGCAGTCAGAGTCTTAGCAATCAGCCCCAGCATTTT. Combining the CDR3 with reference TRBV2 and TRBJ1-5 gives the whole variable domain EPEVTQTPSHQVTQMGQEVILRCVPISNHLYFYWYRQILGQKVEFLVSFYNNEISEKSEIFDDQFSVERPDGSNFTLKIRSTKLEDSAMYFCASSQSLSNQPQHFGDGTRLSIL.

In DNA form, the CDR3 reads TGTGCCAGCAGCCCCCACCGGGGAATTTCCTACGAGCAGTACTTC. Its protein is CASSPHRGISYEQYF. This sequence joins TRBV5-5 and TRBJ2-7; tentatively, D is TRBD2 (5 bases). CDR3 length: 15 amino acids. The ends were cut back, 4 bases at V and 1 base at J, with 15 bases in the middle. CDR1 and CDR2 (germline): SGHKS, YYEKEE (reference sequence).

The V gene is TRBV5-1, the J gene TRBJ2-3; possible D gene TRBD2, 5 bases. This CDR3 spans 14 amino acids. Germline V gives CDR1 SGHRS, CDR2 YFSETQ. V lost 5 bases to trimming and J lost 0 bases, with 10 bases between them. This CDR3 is CASSRGGSTDTQYF. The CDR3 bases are TGCGCCAGCAGTCGGGGTGGAAGCACAGATACGCAGTATTTT.

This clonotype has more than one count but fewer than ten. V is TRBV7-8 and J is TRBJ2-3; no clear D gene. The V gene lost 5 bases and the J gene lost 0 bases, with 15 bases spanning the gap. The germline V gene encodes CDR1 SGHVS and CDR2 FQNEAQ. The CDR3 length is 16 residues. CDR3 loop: CASSHQETPSTDTQYF. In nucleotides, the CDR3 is TGTGCCAGCAGCCACCAGGAGACCCCTAGCACAGATACGCAGTATTTT.

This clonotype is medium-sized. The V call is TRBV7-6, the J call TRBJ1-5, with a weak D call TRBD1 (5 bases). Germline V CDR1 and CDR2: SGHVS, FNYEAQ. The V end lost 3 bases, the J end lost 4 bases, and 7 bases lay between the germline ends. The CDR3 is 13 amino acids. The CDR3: CASSLGENQPQHF. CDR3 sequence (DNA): TGTGCCAGCAGCTTGGGGGAGAATCAGCCCCAGCATTTT.

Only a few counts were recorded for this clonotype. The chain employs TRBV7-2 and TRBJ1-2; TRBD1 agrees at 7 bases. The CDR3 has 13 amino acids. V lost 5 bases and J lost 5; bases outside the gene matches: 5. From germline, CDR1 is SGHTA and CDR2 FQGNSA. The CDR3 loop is CASSEQGLYGYTF. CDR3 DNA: TGTGCCAGCAGCGAACAGGGGCTGTATGGCTACACCTTC.

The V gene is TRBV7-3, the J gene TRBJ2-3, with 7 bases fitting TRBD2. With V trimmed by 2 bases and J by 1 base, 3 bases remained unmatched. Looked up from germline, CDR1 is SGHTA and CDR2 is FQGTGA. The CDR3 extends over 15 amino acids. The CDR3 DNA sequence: TGTGCCAGCAGCTTAGGGGGGGACGGCACAGATACGCAGTATTTT. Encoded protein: CASSLGGDGTDTQYF.

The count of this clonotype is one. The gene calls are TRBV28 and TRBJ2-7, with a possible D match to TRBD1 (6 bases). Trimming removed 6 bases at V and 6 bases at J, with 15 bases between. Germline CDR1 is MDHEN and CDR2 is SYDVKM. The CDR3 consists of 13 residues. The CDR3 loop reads CASSSTGFGEQYF. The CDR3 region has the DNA TGTGCCAGCAGCTCTACAGGGTTTGGCGAGCAGTACTTC.